Given below is one T cell receptor beta chain in context. Unique molecular identifiers were affixed to single, distinct cDNA molecules. TCRdb called the 5' RACE reads again in MiXCR, with one record for every CDR3 protein. The repertoire holds some 56,000 distinct CDR3 sequences, 8% to 11% seen once, with 6.5% in the top ten. The sample is drawn from a study of early T cells in non-severe SARS-CoV-2 infection. Looking at the study overall: Sequenced material consisted of bulk RNA (from unsorted whole blood), and chains were unpaired.

Germline loops: CDR1 MGHDK, CDR2 SYGVNS. The CDR3 spans 14 residues. V lost 0 bases, J lost 1 base, and 4 bases lay in between. The sequence was obtained from an adult who was a healthcare worker with PCR-confirmed SARS-CoV-2 infection or an uninfected control (not recorded which). The gene calls are TRBV25-1 and TRBJ1-5; D gene ambiguous. Sequencing was done on a sample of whole blood. DNA of the CDR3: TGTGCCAGCAGTGAATACGGGAGCAATCAGCCCCAGCATTTT. Its protein product is CASSEYGSNQPQHF.